This is a list of T cell receptor beta chains from one sample in a study of blood T cells in healthy people across ages. TCRdb processed the 5' RACE reads anew with MiXCR; each CDR3 protein has one entry. Counted here are approximately 800,000 distinct CDR3 sequences, less than 80% occurring once; the ten biggest clones make up about 27%. Sequencing was performed on blood. The source is a man aged 30-40 years in good health. The CDR3 runs from the conserved cysteine through the conserved F or W. D genes are given only for firm matches. Rows give clone size only sometimes, using once, few, many, or a class for an expanded clone.

. TRBJ2-4 TRBV21-1 . TGTGCCAGCAGCAAATTGGCGCCCCTGGCCAAAAACATTCAGTACTTC CASSKLAPLAKNIQYF
. TRBJ2-2 TRBV9 . TGTGCCAGCAGCGTAGGTCAGGGGAGGACCGGGGAGCTGTTTTTT CASSVGQGRTGELFF
. TRBJ2-7 TRBV2 . TGTGCCAGCAGTACGGGGCTCTCCTACGAGCAGTACTTC CASSTGLSYEQYF
once TRBJ2-6 TRBV12-3/TRBV12-4 TRBD1 TGTGCCAGTATACTTCTCTTGTGGGACAGCGTTACCTCTGGGGCCAACGTCCTGACTTTC CASILLLWDSVTSGANVLTF
. TRBJ1-1 TRBV20-1 . TGCTCAGGGCAGGGAGAAACGAACACTGAAGCTTTCTTT CSGQGETNTEAFF
. TRBJ2-7 TRBV9 . TGTGCCAGCAGCGTTGGGGGTTTAGGCGAGCAGTACTTC CASSVGGLGEQYF
few TRBJ2-5 TRBV20-1 . TGCAGTGCTAGTAATCAAGAGACCCAGTACTTC CSASNQETQYF
. TRBJ2-7 TRBV2 TRBD1 TGTGCCAGCAGTACCCCTCGGGACAGGGGCTCCTACGAGCAGTACTTC CASSTPRDRGSYEQYF
. TRBJ2-7 TRBV28 . TGTGCCACGAGAGGGGGGGGCTACGAGCAGTACTTC CATRGGGYEQYF
. TRBJ2-5 TRBV4-2 TRBD2 TGTGCCAGCAGCCAGGGACTAGCGGGGGTGGAGGAGACCCAGTACTTC CASSQGLAGVEETQYF
. TRBJ2-3 TRBV9 TRBD2 TGTGCCAGCAGCCAAGGCAGCGGGGGGGCACGAGATACGCAGTATTTT CASSQGSGGARDTQYF
. TRBJ2-7 TRBV15 TRBD1 TGTGCCACCAGCAGAGATTGGGACAGGGGGCCGCCCGAGCAGTACTTC CATSRDWDRGPPEQYF
. TRBJ2-5 TRBV27 . TGTGCCAGCAGTTTTAGGGCAGGGGAAGAGACCCAGTACTTC CASSFRAGEETQYF
. TRBJ1-1 TRBV5-5 TRBD1 TGTGCCGGCAGCTTCGGACAGGGGGGCGGTGAAGCTTTCTTT CAGSFGQGGGEAFF
. TRBJ1-1 TRBV6-5 . TGTGCCAGCAGTTACCTTGACAGAACTGAAGCTTTCTTT CASSYLDRTEAFF
. TRBJ2-3 TRBV29-1 . TGCAGCTCCCGTCGTCCGGCGGAGGGTACGCAGTATTTT CSSRRPAEGTQYF
few TRBJ2-7 TRBV19 . TGTGCCAGTAGTCCCCTAAGGGGGGTGGGCCACGAGCAGTACTTC CASSPLRGVGHEQYF
. TRBJ2-3 TRBV5-1 . TGCGCCAGCAGCACTCCGGGCTCGGGCACAGATACGCAGTATTTT CASSTPGSGTDTQYF
. TRBJ2-1 TRBV12-3/TRBV12-4 . TGTGCCAGCAGACCCGGACAAAAACTCAACAATGAGCAGTTCTTC CASRPGQKLNNEQFF
. TRBJ2-3 TRBV5-1 . TGCGCCAGCAGCTTGGAACAGTACCCTAGCACAGATACGCAGTATTTT CASSLEQYPSTDTQYF
few TRBJ2-1 TRBV27 . TGTGCCAGCAGTTTTGGGCGATACAATGAGCAGTTCTTC CASSFGRYNEQFF
few TRBJ2-5 TRBV20-1 . TGCAGTGCGGGGACCGCCTCCTCAAGGACCCAGTACTTC CSAGTASSRTQYF
. TRBJ2-2 TRBV9 . TGTGCCAGCAGTGTGAGCGGGGAGCTGTTTTTT CASSVSGELFF
. TRBJ2-1 TRBV9 TRBD2 TGTGCCAGCAGCCCCGGGGACTACTCTTTCCCAGATGAGCAGTTCTTC CASSPGDYSFPDEQFF
. TRBJ2-7 TRBV28 . TGTGCCAGCAGTTTCCCCAAAAGGAACGAGCAGTACTTC CASSFPKRNEQYF
. TRBJ2-7 TRBV4-3 . TGCGCCAGCAGCCAAGATCGTGCGACCTACTACGAGCAGTACTTC CASSQDRATYYEQYF
. TRBJ2-5 TRBV9 TRBD2 TGTGCCAGCAGCGTTGCCGGGGGGGCCGATCCCAGGCAAGAGACCCAGTACTTC CASSVAGGADPRQETQYF
. TRBJ2-1 TRBV7-2 TRBD1 TGTGCCAGCAGCTTGTCTCGGAACAGGGGTCGCAATGAGCAGTTCTTC CASSLSRNRGRNEQFF
once TRBJ1-5 TRBV2 . TGTGCCATCAGTGAGTGGCAGGGGATGCAGCCCCAGCATTTT CAISEWQGMQPQHF
. TRBJ2-7 TRBV7-3 . TGTGCCAGCAGCCCCCCGGGCATAGGTCGGCAGTACTTC CASSPPGIGRQYF
. TRBJ2-7 TRBV4-3 TRBD2 TGCGCCAGCAGCCCGGAGGCTAGCGGAACCTACGAGCAGTACTTC CASSPEASGTYEQYF
once TRBJ2-7 TRBV25-1 TRBD2 TGTGCCAGCAGCGGGACTAGCGGGGGGGTCAGCCCTTACGAGCAGTACTTC CASSGTSGGVSPYEQYF
few TRBJ2-7 TRBV29-1 TRBD1 TGCAGCGTTGAATCCCCTGGACAGGGGGCAGGAGAGCAGTACTTC CSVESPGQGAGEQYF
. TRBJ2-1 TRBV27 TRBD2 TGTGCCAGCAGTCTACTAGCGGGGGGGCGTTCGAATGAGCAGTTCTTC CASSLLAGGRSNEQFF
. TRBJ1-1 TRBV27 . TGTGCCAGCAGTACGCCCAGGGAAAGGGTCGTCACTGAAGCTTTCTTT CASSTPRERVVTEAFF
once TRBJ2-5 TRBV4-3 TRBD1 TGCGCCAGCAGCCAAGATTACAACAGGGGTCAGACCCAGTACTTC CASSQDYNRGQTQYF
few TRBJ1-2 TRBV20-1 . TGCAGTGCTCAACACAGTTCCCGTTCAGGGAGCTATGGCTACACCTTC CSAQHSSRSGSYGYTF
. TRBJ1-4 TRBV29-1 . TGCAGCGTTGGGACTGGGACTAATGAAAAACTGTTTTTT CSVGTGTNEKLFF
few TRBJ2-5 TRBV29-1 . TGCAGCGTTAGGAGGACAGACTGGAAAGAGACCCAGTACTTC CSVRRTDWKETQYF
. TRBJ2-7 TRBV7-9 . TGTACCAGCAGCTGGCAGGCACCCCGTCTCGAGCAGTACTTC CTSSWQAPRLEQYF
. TRBJ1-2 TRBV3-1 . TGTGCCAGCAGCCAAGAGGGGCTGCGACTCTATGGCTACACCTTC CASSQEGLRLYGYTF
. TRBJ2-5 TRBV5-8 . TGTGCCAGCAGCCGCCCGGGACTCTCTAATGAGGAGACCCAGTACTTC CASSRPGLSNEETQYF
. TRBJ2-1 TRBV6-5 TRBD2 TGTGCCAGCAGTTCCGGGACTAGCCTTGAGCAGTTCTTC CASSSGTSLEQFF
. TRBJ2-3 TRBV10-3 TRBD2 TGTGCCATCAGTGGGCGACTAGCGGGGCGAAGCACAGATACGCAGTATTTT CAISGRLAGRSTDTQYF
. TRBJ2-1 TRBV29-1 . TGCAGCGTCGAGGGACGGGACGGACCTCTTTCGGGCAATGAGCAGTTCTTC CSVEGRDGPLSGNEQFF
. TRBJ1-1 TRBV15 . TGTGCCACCGGTCGGAATGTTATGAACACTGAAGCTTTCTTT CATGRNVMNTEAFF
. TRBJ1-1 TRBV3-1 . TGTGCCAGCAGCCAAGATCCCAGGCTGTACACTGAAGCTTTCTTT CASSQDPRLYTEAFF
. TRBJ1-1 TRBV20-1 . TGCAGTGCTCTCCCTATCGGGACGTTTAACACTGAAGCTTTCTTT CSALPIGTFNTEAFF
. TRBJ1-2 TRBV5-8 . TGTGCTAGCAGCTGTGGGCAGGGAGATGGCTACACCTTC CASSCGQGDGYTF
. TRBJ1-2 TRBV7-9 . TGTGCCAGCAGCTACGGGCAGGGCGTTCACTATGGCTACACCTTC CASSYGQGVHYGYTF
. TRBJ2-7 TRBV7-9 . TGTGCCAGCAGCTTCACAAGGGGCGGCTTAGAGCAGTACTTC CASSFTRGGLEQYF
. TRBJ2-3 TRBV10-3 . TGTGCCATCATGGCAGAGGACGTCACAGATACGCAGTATTTT CAIMAEDVTDTQYF
. TRBJ1-2 TRBV6-5 . TGTGCCAGCAGTTACGGGTACTATGGCTACACCTTC CASSYGYYGYTF
. TRBJ1-1 TRBV7-2 . TGTGCCAGCAGCTTAATCACTGTGAACACTGAAGCTTTCTTT CASSLITVNTEAFF
. TRBJ1-2 TRBV2 . TGTGCCAGCATAGAAAACAGGGCAAACTATGGCTACACCTTC CASIENRANYGYTF
. TRBJ2-7 TRBV3-1 . TGTGCCAGCAGCCCTGGGGCGGACTACGAGCAGTACTTC CASSPGADYEQYF
. TRBJ2-1 TRBV20-1 . TGCAGTGCTAGAGGACTAGAGTACAATGAGCAGTTCTTC CSARGLEYNEQFF